One and the same sample provided the 30 T cell receptor beta chains below, sequenced in a study of blood T cell repertoires in COVID-19. Assay used: immunoSEQ multiplex PCR; TCRdb lists only in-frame clones, some missing. The table has about 83,000 clones, 80% to 90% seen once. Sequences were obtained from peripheral blood. These receptors were obtained from an elderly woman with acute or convalescent COVID-19.

The chain is built from TRBV30 and TRBJ1-5, with TRBD1 matching over 7 bases. CDR1 is GTSNPN and CDR2 is SVGIG in the germline V gene (reference sequence). V was pared by 0 bases and J by 3 bases, with 2 bases of the junction left unmatched. There are 14 residues in the CDR3. The CDR3 loop is CAWSVTGDNQPQHF. CDR3 DNA sequence: TGTGCCTGGAGTGTAACAGGGGACAATCAGCCCCAGCATTTT.

The V gene is TRBV7-2, the J gene TRBJ2-3; 8 bases agree with TRBD2. The CDR3 has 15 residues. Germline CDR1 and CDR2: SGHTA and FQGNSA. V dropped 5 bases and J dropped 3; count of bases not matched to a gene: 7. CDR3 sequence: CASSPLAGRTDTQYF. The CDR3 nucleotides read TGTGCCAGCAGCCCCTTAGCGGGGCGGACAGATACGCAGTATTTT. Using reference TRBV7-2 and TRBJ2-3 for the parts outside the CDR3, the full variable domain is GAGVSQSPSNKVTEKGKDVELRCDPISGHTALYWYRQSLGQGLEFLIYFQGNSAPDKSGLPSDRFSAERTGGSVSTLTIQRTQQEDSAVYLCASSPLAGRTDTQYFGPGTRLTVL.

DNA of the CDR3: TGCAGCGTTGACGGGACAGGGCAGGGCTATGGCTACACCTTC. This codes for CSVDGTGQGYGYTF. The V gene is TRBV29-1, the J gene TRBJ1-2; 9 bases line up with TRBD1. The CDR3 loop spans 14 amino acids. Trimming removed 3 bases from V and 4 bases from J; junction bases left unmatched: 6. Germline-derived CDR1 and CDR2 are SQVTM and ANQGSEA.

This chain uses TRBV6-1 with TRBJ1-5; D not resolved. The germline gives CDR1 MNHNS, CDR2 SASEGT. Trimming shortened V by 0 bases and J by 4 bases, and 13 bases separated the two germline ends. The CDR3 covers 16 residues. The CDR3 coding sequence is TGTGCCAGCAGTGAAGCGCGACACCTCGGTAATCAGCCCCAGCATTTT. Its protein is CASSEARHLGNQPQHF.

This clone was seen once. The rearrangement links TRBV6-5 to TRBJ2-4; a weak D match, TRBD1 (6 bases). Trimming took 4 bases from V and 0 from J, leaving 13 bases between them. The CDR3 spans 16 residues. Germline V gene sequence: CDR1 MNHEY, CDR2 SVGAGI. CDR3 sequence reads: CASSSSTGLAKNIQYF. CDR3 DNA: TGTGCCAGCAGTTCATCGACAGGACTAGCCAAAAACATTCAGTACTTC.

This clone was counted between two and nine times. V usage is TRBV9 and J usage is TRBJ2-3; weak D call: TRBD1 (5 bases). This CDR3 spans 17 amino acids. Trimming pared 3 bases from V and 1 base from J, leaving 18 bases between. The germline V gene encodes CDR1 SGDLS and CDR2 YYNGEE. The CDR3 loop reads CASSARVTAVRTDTQYF. DNA for the CDR3: TGTGCCAGCAGCGCCAGGGTAACGGCGGTCCGCACAGATACGCAGTATTTT.

A note on this clone: Compared with germline, one end of the junction differs, possibly owing to a read error. For the CDR3, the DNA is TGTGCCTCGAGTAGCGGGGGGGCGGCAGATACGCAGTATTTT. The encoded protein is CASSSGGAADTQYF. The V and J genes are TRBV30 and TRBJ2-3, with TRBD2 matching over 11 bases. The CDR3 totals 14 residues. Per the germline V gene, CDR1 is GTSNPN and CDR2 is SVGIG (reference sequence). The full variable domain, completed using reference TRBV30 and TRBJ2-3, is SQTIHQWPATLVQPVGSPLSLECTVEGTSNPNLYWYRQAAGRGLQLLFYSVGIGQISSEVPQNLSASRPQDRQFILSSKKLLLSDSGFYLCASSSGGAADTQYFGPGTRLTVL.

This clone has a handful of counts. The chain joins TRBV18 to TRBJ1-1, with 8 bases lining up with TRBD1. Germline-derived CDR1 and CDR2 are KGHSH and LQKENI. V lost 6 bases to trimming and J lost 8 bases; unmatched junction nucleotides: 17. The CDR3 consists of 16 residues. CDR3 bases: TGTGCCAGCTCCCTCGGGGCAGGGGGCGGTCGGGCGGAAGCTTTCTTT. Protein sequence: CASSLGAGGGRAEAFF. The full variable domain, completed using reference TRBV18 and TRBJ1-1, is NAGVMQNPRHLVRRRGQEARLRCSPMKGHSHVYWYRQLPEEGLKFMVYLQKENIIDESGMPKERFSAEFPKEGPSILRIQQVVRGDSAAYFCASSLGAGGGRAEAFFGQGTRLTVV.

This chain joins TRBV6-5 and TRBJ2-1, with 11 positions matching TRBD2. CDR1 is MNHEY, CDR2 SVGAGI, per germline. V was pared by 6 bases and J by 5 bases, with 6 bases of the junction left unmatched. This CDR3 is 15 amino acids long. CDR3 loop: CASSPGLAADNEQFF. CDR3 nucleotide sequence: TGTGCCAGCAGCCCGGGACTAGCGGCCGACAATGAGCAGTTCTTC.

The genes are TRBV6-2 or TRBV6-3 and TRBJ1-1; maybe TRBD1 (5 bases). The CDR3 spans 15 residues. Per germline, CDR1 MNHEY and CDR2 SVGEGT. V was clipped by 2 bases and J by 4 bases, with 14 bases between them. CDR3 sequence: CASSYGPGLGTEAFF. CDR3 DNA sequence: TGTGCCAGCAGTTACGGGCCAGGGCTAGGCACTGAAGCTTTCTTT.

This chain uses TRBV6-5 with TRBJ1-1; D gene ambiguous. Germline CDR1 and CDR2: MNHEY and SVGAGI. The CDR3 runs to 13 residues. V gave up 6 bases and J gave up 4 bases, with 12 bases separating them. The CDR3 region has the DNA TGTGCCAGCAGCTCACCACCGAGCACTGAAGCTTTCTTT. Protein sequence: CASSSPPSTEAFF.

V is TRBV5-4 and J is TRBJ2-1; the match to TRBD2 covers 8 bases. The trim removed 1 base at V and 4 bases at J, leaving 4 bases unmatched. Germline V gene sequence: CDR1 SGHNT, CDR2 YYREEE (reference sequence). This CDR3 spans 15 amino acids. The CDR3 DNA is TGTGCCAGCAGCTTGCCCGGGGGGGGGTACAATGAGCAGTTCTTC. Its protein is CASSLPGGGYNEQFF.

V and J are TRBV4-1 and TRBJ2-5, with D possibly being TRBD2 (5 bases). V lost 0 bases to trimming and J lost 5 bases, with 16 bases between them. The CDR3 runs 16 residues. CDR1 and CDR2 (germline): MGHRA, YSYEKL. CDR3 sequence: CASSQEPSLLVETQYF. CDR3 DNA sequence: TGCGCCAGCAGCCAAGAGCCTAGCCTCTTGGTTGAGACCCAGTACTTC.

CDR3 coding DNA: TGTGCCAGCGCTCGGAGGGGACTAGCGGAGAACGAGCAGTACTTC. Protein: CASARRGLAENEQYF. The chain recombines TRBV9 with TRBJ2-7; TRBD2 aligns across 11 bases. The length of the CDR3 is 15 residues. Looked up from germline, CDR1 is SGDLS and CDR2 is YYNGEE. Germline trimming cut 7 bases from V and 5 bases from J; bases unmatched to any gene: 11.

The chain recombines TRBV28 with TRBJ2-5; D remains unclear. Germline V gene sequence: CDR1 MDHEN, CDR2 SYDVKM. The CDR3 spans 14 residues. Trimming removed 5 bases from V and 3 bases from J, with 13 bases in between. The CDR3 DNA reads as TGTGCCAGCAGTACTGTCGGCGGTGAAGAGACCCAGTACTTC. Translating gives CASSTVGGEETQYF.

V is TRBV5-6 and J is TRBJ2-7, with D perhaps matching TRBD1 (6 bases). The germline CDR1 and CDR2 sequences are SGHDT and YYEEEE. Trimming removed 1 base from V and 1 base from J, with 12 bases in between. CDR3 size: 15 residues. CDR3 coding DNA: TGTGCCAGCAGCTTGCCCGACAGGCCTTCCTACGAGCAGTACTTC. Its protein product is CASSLPDRPSYEQYF. Variable domain in full (rest from reference TRBV5-6 and TRBJ2-7): DAGVTQSPTHLIKTRGQQVTLRCSPKSGHDTVSWYQQALGQGPQFIFQYYEEEERQRGNFPDRFSGHQFPNYSSELNVNALLLGDSALYLCASSLPDRPSYEQYFGPGTRLTVT.

This CDR3 is CASSEAGGAYF. CDR3 in DNA: TGTGCCAGCAGTGAAGCGGGGGGGGCCTATTTT. V gene TRBV25-1 combines with J gene TRBJ2-3, with 9 positions matching TRBD2. Germline V gives CDR1 MGHDK, CDR2 SYGVNS. With 2 bases clipped from V and 15 bases from J, the junction kept 3 bases outside the gene matches. The CDR3 has 11 amino acids.

The chain combines TRBV6-5 with TRBJ1-5; D may be TRBD1 (5 bases). Germline V CDR1 and CDR2: MNHEY, SVGAGI. The CDR3 has 14 residues. Trimming removed 8 bases at V and 2 bases at J, with 13 bases between. The CDR3 nucleotides are TGTGCCAGCTGGGCGGGGGTCCGCAATCAGCCCCAGCATTTT. Translating gives CASWAGVRNQPQHF.

This chain connects TRBV6-6 to TRBJ2-3; TRBD2 might be the D (6 bases). The CDR3 length is 14 residues. Germline CDR1 MNHNY, CDR2 SVGAGI (reference sequence). The V end lost 11 bases, the J end lost 0 bases, and 15 bases lay between the germline ends. The CDR3 sequence is CAVTSPLSTDTQYF. The CDR3 nucleotides read TGTGCCGTAACTAGCCCTCTCAGCACAGATACGCAGTATTTT.

This clone was recorded only once. The CDR3 DNA sequence: TGTGCCAGCAGCTTAGACGGGGAGGACGCCTCCTACAATGAGCAGTTCTTC. Protein sequence: CASSLDGEDASYNEQFF. V and J are TRBV7-2 and TRBJ2-1; weak D call: TRBD2 (6 bases). V was trimmed by 1 base and J by 0 bases, leaving 13 bases between them. Germline loops: CDR1 SGHTA, CDR2 FQGNSA. There are 17 residues in the CDR3.

This clone was seen a single time. The rearrangement joins TRBV6-6 to TRBJ2-5; no firm D call. Germline V gene lookup returns CDR1 MNHNY and CDR2 SVGAGI (reference sequence). Trimming stripped 7 bases from V and 0 bases from J, with 6 bases between. The CDR3 totals 12 residues. CDR3 sequence reads: CASTLYQETQYF. In nucleotides, the CDR3 is TGTGCCAGCACCTTGTACCAAGAGACCCAGTACTTC.

The chain has TRBV19 and TRBJ2-5, with D possibly TRBD1 on 6 matching bases. Germline V gene data show CDR1 as LNHDA and CDR2 as SQIVND (reference sequence). V was cut by 5 bases and J by 4 bases, with 11 bases left in between. CDR3 length equals 13 residues. CDR3 amino acids: CASSLGQRETQYF. The CDR3 DNA is TGTGCCAGTAGTTTAGGACAGAGAGAGACCCAGTACTTC.

Only a few counts were recorded for this clone. The genes are TRBV18 and TRBJ1-5; D not resolved. The CDR3 is 13 amino acids. V dropped 6 bases and J dropped 6 bases, with 12 bases sitting between them. CDR1 and CDR2 (germline): KGHSH, LQKENI. CDR3 bases: TGTGCCAGCTCCCCAGACAAAAGTCAGCCCCAGCATTTT. Translating gives CASSPDKSQPQHF.

The V call is TRBV7-2, the J call TRBJ1-2, with D possibly being TRBD1 (5 bases). Trimming left V 1 base short and J 4 bases short, with 10 bases between. The CDR3 has 14 amino acids. The germline gives CDR1 SGHTA, CDR2 FQGNSA. The CDR3 protein is CASSLGGETYGYTF. In DNA form, the CDR3 reads TGTGCCAGCAGCTTAGGGGGGGAGACCTATGGCTACACCTTC.

The J gene is TRBJ2-5, the V gene TRBV24-1; tentatively, D is TRBD1 (5 bases). CDR3 size: 13 residues. Germline V gene sequence: CDR1 KGHDR, CDR2 SFDVKD. The V end lost 2 bases, the J end lost 2 bases, and 5 bases lay between the germline ends. The CDR3 DNA reads TGTGCCACCAGTGATTCAGGGCAAGAGACCCAGTACTTC. It encodes CATSDSGQETQYF.

The genes are TRBV4-1 and TRBJ2-2, with TRBD1 matching over 8 bases. V lost 5 bases and J lost 5; bases outside the gene matches: 16. Germline loops: CDR1 MGHRA, CDR2 YSYEKL. This CDR3 spans 18 amino acids. CDR3: CASSFSGQASAPTGELFF. CDR3 DNA sequence: TGCGCCAGCAGCTTTTCGGGACAGGCTAGCGCGCCGACCGGGGAGCTGTTTTTT.

V gene TRBV7-2 combines with J gene TRBJ2-1; the D gene is possibly TRBD2 (5 bases). The CDR3 is made up of 16 amino acids. Per the germline V gene, CDR1 is SGHTA and CDR2 is FQGNSA. Trimming removed 8 bases at V and 9 bases at J, with 26 bases between. Here the CDR3 DNA reads TGTGCCAGCTCCCGGGCGGCGGACTCTGACTTCGGTGAGCAGTTCTTC. Its translation: CASSRAADSDFGEQFF.

The CDR3, as DNA: TGTGCCAGTAGTATACCACGGTACACTGAAGCTTTCTTT. This encodes CASSIPRYTEAFF. V is TRBV19 and J is TRBJ1-1; no clear D. V lost 2 bases and J 3 bases, leaving 7 bases between the germline ends. Germline-derived CDR1 and CDR2 are LNHDA and SQIVND (reference sequence). The length of the CDR3 is 13 residues. Supplemented by reference TRBV19 and TRBJ1-1, the full variable domain reads DGGITQSPKYLFRKEGQNVTLSCEQNLNHDAMYWYRQDPGQGLRLIYYSQIVNDFQKGDIAEGYSVSREKKESFPLTVTSAQKNPTAFYLCASSIPRYTEAFFGQGTRLTVV.

This rearrangement joins TRBV18 to TRBJ1-2, with a tentative D call TRBD1 (6 bases). The length of the CDR3 is 18 residues. Per germline, CDR1 KGHSH and CDR2 LQKENI. V was clipped by 5 bases and J by 8 bases, with 30 bases between them. Here the CDR3 DNA reads TGTGCCAGCTCATCCAATCAGGGGCACGCCAAGATCGGGGCGGGCTACACCTTC. The encoded protein is CASSSNQGHAKIGAGYTF.

The chain links TRBV19 to TRBJ2-1, with D possibly matching TRBD2 (6 bases). Trimming shortened V by 3 bases and J by 7 bases, and 16 bases separated the two germline ends. CDR3 length: 15 amino acids. Per the germline V gene, CDR1 is LNHDA and CDR2 is SQIVND (reference sequence). The DNA for the CDR3 is TGTGCCAGTAGTATCGGCCGGGTGGGGGGAAATGAGCAGTTCTTC. The encoded protein is CASSIGRVGGNEQFF.